A single sample gave rise to the 5 T cell receptor beta chains below, sequenced in a study of cytomegalovirus exposure and HLA in healthy donors. This PCR relied on a set of 60 Vbeta primers and 13 Jbeta primers. Using immunoSEQ multiplex PCR, the repertoire was profiled, and TCRdb retains in-frame clones only, with some absent. The sample holds about 120,000 clones, roughly 82% seen once. Material: PBMCs. The receptors shown here come from a man in his forties in good health and CMV-seropositive.

The V gene is TRBV4-3, the J gene TRBJ1-2, with unresolved D. The germline gives CDR1 LGHNA, CDR2 YSLEER. The ends were cut back, 0 bases at V and 0 bases at J, with 8 bases in the middle. The CDR3 runs to 15 residues. The chain's CDR3 is CASSQDHRSNYGYTF. In DNA form, the CDR3 reads TGCGCCAGCAGCCAAGATCATCGGTCTAACTATGGCTACACCTTC.

Worth noting for this clone: A read error may account for a junction end that differs from germline. The genes are TRBV7-7 and TRBJ2-5; D remains unclear. The germline CDR1 and CDR2 sequences are SSHAT and FNYEAQ (reference sequence). The CDR3 contains 14 residues. In nucleotides, the CDR3 is TGTGCTAGCAGCTTAGAGCCTTACCAAGAGACCCAGTACTTC. Protein sequence: CASSLEPYQETQYF.

This chain connects TRBV7-2 to TRBJ2-5, with TRBD2 identical over 8 bases. V shed 5 bases and J 5 bases; nucleotides not matched to a gene: 13. The CDR3 is made up of 16 amino acids. Germline V lookup: CDR1 SGHTA, CDR2 FQGNSA. The CDR3 is CASSPARRGGDETQYF. CDR3 in DNA: TGTGCCAGCAGCCCCGCTCGCCGGGGGGGCGATGAGACCCAGTACTTC.

The genes are TRBV5-1 and TRBJ2-3; the D is unclear. There are 16 residues in the CDR3. The germline CDR1 and CDR2 sequences are SGHRS and YFSETQ. Trimming stripped 0 bases from V and 3 bases from J, with 14 bases between. CDR3 sequence reads: CASSLALNSGTDTQYF. CDR3 nucleotide sequence: TGCGCCAGCAGCTTGGCCTTAAACTCCGGGACAGATACGCAGTATTTT.

This chain joins TRBV19 and TRBJ2-3; 11 positions agree with TRBD1. This CDR3 spans 15 amino acids. The germline gives CDR1 LNHDA, CDR2 SQIVND (reference sequence). V was clipped by 2 bases and J by 9 bases; unmatched bases: 7. CDR3 loop: CASSIRGGQGETQYF. Written as DNA, the CDR3 is TGTGCCAGTAGTATAAGGGGGGGACAGGGGGAGACGCAGTATTTT.